This T cell receptor beta chain was identified during a study of vaccination and CD4 T cells after COVID-19. Study-wide context: For each participant, vaccination comprised two doses of either the BNT162b2 or the mRNA-1273 vaccine. Once diagnosed, patients had post-COVID samples drawn a median about 100 days later (range 35 to 161).

This CDR3 comprises 12 residues. Trimming took 5 bases from V and 5 from J, leaving 12 bases between them. Germline loops: CDR1 GTSNPN, CDR2 SVGIG (reference sequence). In TCRdb, the PCR reads were re-called with MiXCR into one record per CDR3 protein. The repertoire has roughly 18,000 distinct CDR3 sequences, under 80% of them found once; the top ten carry 0.85% to 1.3%. The V gene is TRBV30, the J gene TRBJ2-5; tentatively, D is TRBD2 (6 bases). The starting material was CD4+ T cells from blood, obtained before SARS-CoV-2 vaccination. The clonotype was recovered from a human donor who had recovered from COVID-19. CDR3 residues: CAWWGVGETQYF. CDR3 sequence (DNA): TGTGCCTGGTGGGGGGTTGGTGAGACCCAGTACTTC.